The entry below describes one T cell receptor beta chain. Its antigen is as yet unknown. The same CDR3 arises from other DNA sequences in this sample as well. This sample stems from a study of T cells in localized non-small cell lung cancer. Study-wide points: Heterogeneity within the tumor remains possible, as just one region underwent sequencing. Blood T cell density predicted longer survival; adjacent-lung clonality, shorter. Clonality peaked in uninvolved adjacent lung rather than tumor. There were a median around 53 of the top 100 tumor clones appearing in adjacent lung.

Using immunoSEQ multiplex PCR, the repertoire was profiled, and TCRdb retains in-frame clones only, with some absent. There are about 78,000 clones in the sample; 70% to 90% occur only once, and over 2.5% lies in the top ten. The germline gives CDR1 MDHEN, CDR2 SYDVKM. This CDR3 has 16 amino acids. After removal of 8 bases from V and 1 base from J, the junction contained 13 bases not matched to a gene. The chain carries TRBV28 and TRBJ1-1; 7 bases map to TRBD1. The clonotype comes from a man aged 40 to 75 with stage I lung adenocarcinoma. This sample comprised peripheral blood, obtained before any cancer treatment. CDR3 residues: CASSVGTGVGNTEAFF. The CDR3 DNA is TGTGCCAGCTCGGTTGGAACAGGGGTTGGGAACACTGAAGCTTTCTTT.